The sequence of this T cell receptor (beta chain) was determined in a study of OX40 agonist ivuxolimab in advanced cancers. For the study at large: The group had a mean age of 60 years, ranged from about 20 to 79, and was roughly 80% male. Three patients responded partially, comprising one with hepatocellular carcinoma and two with cutaneous melanoma. Treatment received earlier with anti-PD-1, anti-PD-L1 or anti-CTLA-4 agents was allowed, and around 40% had some.

Repertoires were generated with immunoSEQ multiplex PCR, while TCRdb's copy carries only in-frame clones and drops some. The table records roughly 68,000 clones, roughly 89% of them present only once. CDR1 is LNHDA and CDR2 is SQIVND in the germline V gene (reference sequence). Trimming stripped 7 bases from V and 4 bases from J, with 25 bases between. CDR3 length: 17 amino acids. Comments on this clone: Its specificity is unknown.

General study points: Circulating CD4+ and CD8+ T cells showed clonal expansion by week 6 at 0.1 to 3.0 mg/kg.

The origin of this receptor is an adult with an advanced solid tumor such as melanoma, head and neck, liver or kidney cancer. The chain recombines TRBV19 with TRBJ1-1, with a weak D call TRBD1 (6 bases). This specimen consisted of CD4+ or CD8+ T cells sorted from blood, obtained in a trial of the OX40 agonist ivuxolimab. The CDR3 coding sequence is TGTGCCAGTACTTATAGGCGCCAGGGGATAGGGGGCACTGAAGCTTTCTTT. It translates to CASTYRRQGIGGTEAFF.